These T cell receptor beta chains were read from a single sample in a study of cytomegalovirus exposure and HLA in healthy donors. TCRdb's table, derived via immunoSEQ multiplex PCR, lists solely in-frame clones and lacks some. The repertoire has around 220,000 clones, 60% to 85% of them found once; the top ten carry about a sixth. Material for sequencing was PBMCs. The source of these receptors is a man aged 35-49 years in good health and CMV-seronegative. Both conserved end residues are part of each CDR3. The D gene is left open where the match is weak. Expanded clones get a size class; other rows say once, few or many, or leave the size out.

cdr3_nt	cdr3_aa	clone_size	v_call	j_call	d_call
TGCGCCAGCAGCTTGGGGACTAGCGGGGGGGCCTTCGAGCAGTACTTC	CASSLGTSGGAFEQYF	.	TRBV5-1	TRBJ2-7	TRBD2
TGCAGCGTCCTAATAGGGGGGGCAACTCCTCCAGCGTATGGCTACACCTTC	CSVLIGGATPPAYGYTF	.	TRBV29-1	TRBJ1-2	.
TGTGCCAGCAGCTTAAGGGTAGAAGGGGGCTCCTACGAGCAGTACTTC	CASSLRVEGGSYEQYF	.	TRBV13	TRBJ2-7	.
TGTGCCACCAGCAGAGGGGACAGACTGAACACTGAAGCTTTCTTT	CATSRGDRLNTEAFF	.	TRBV15	TRBJ1-1	TRBD1
TGCGCCAGCAGGCTTACAGAGACCTCCTATAATTCACCCCTCCACTTT	CASRLTETSYNSPLHF	once	TRBV4-1	TRBJ1-6	.
TGTGCCTGGAGGGGCCTGACACCACCCCTCCACTTT	CAWRGLTPPLHF	.	TRBV30	TRBJ1-6	.
TGTGCCAGCAGCGTAGTGGGCGGGGGCTCTGGAAACACCATATATTTT	CASSVVGGGSGNTIYF	.	TRBV9	TRBJ1-3	.
TGTGCCAGCGGCGAAGAACCGACAGTTTCACCCCTCCACTTT	CASGEEPTVSPLHF	.	TRBV9	TRBJ1-6	.
TGTGCCAGCAGCCCCCCCCCGGGACAGGTCCTCTACGAGCAGTACTTC	CASSPPPGQVLYEQYF	.	TRBV14	TRBJ2-7	TRBD1
TGTGCCAGCAGTTACTCGGCAGGGTATTACGAGCAGTACTTC	CASSYSAGYYEQYF	.	TRBV6-5	TRBJ2-7	.
TGTGCCAGCAGTTACTCGAGGAGCAATCAGCCCCAGCATTTT	CASSYSRSNQPQHF	.	TRBV6-5	TRBJ1-5	.
TGCGCCAGCAGCCAGGAACAGCTGTACGAGCAGTACTTC	CASSQEQLYEQYF	.	TRBV4-1	TRBJ2-7	.
TGTGCCAGCAGCTTATATGGGCTGGCGGGACCGACCTACAATGAGCAGTTCTTC	CASSLYGLAGPTYNEQFF	.	TRBV7-3	TRBJ2-1	.
TGCGCCAGCAGCTTGGAGTACAGGGATCCCCCCTACGAGCAGTACTTC	CASSLEYRDPPYEQYF	.	TRBV5-1	TRBJ2-7	.
TGTGCCAGCAGCGTAGAACAGGGGCCTTACGAGCAGTACTTC	CASSVEQGPYEQYF	few	TRBV9	TRBJ2-7	TRBD1
TGTGCCAGCAGCGGTCCTGACCGAGGGGGCACTGAAGCTTTCTTT	CASSGPDRGGTEAFF	.	TRBV6-5	TRBJ1-1	.
TGTGCCAGCTCGTTACGACTTCAGGACCCCGGGACTAGTGTGAGCGAGCAGTACTTC	CASSLRLQDPGTSVSEQYF	.	TRBV18	TRBJ2-7	TRBD2
TGTGCCAGCGTTGGGGGGGCTGGCTACGAGCAGTACTTC	CASVGGAGYEQYF	.	TRBV7-9	TRBJ2-7	.
TGCGCCAGCAGCCCCGACTATCGGGGGTGGAACACTGAAGCTTTCTTT	CASSPDYRGWNTEAFF	.	TRBV4-3	TRBJ1-1	.
TGTGCCACCACGACTAGCGGGAGTCCCTACAATGAGCAGTTCTTC	CATTTSGSPYNEQFF	.	TRBV15	TRBJ2-1	TRBD2
TGTGCCAGCAGCCCCAGGAGCGGGAGGTCCACAGATACGCAGTATTTT	CASSPRSGRSTDTQYF	.	TRBV9	TRBJ2-3	TRBD2
TGCAGCCACCGGAGGGCGGACACCGGGGAGCTGTTTTTT	CSHRRADTGELFF	.	TRBV29-1	TRBJ2-2	.
TGTGCCAGCAACTCTCGCACAGATACGCAGTATTTT	CASNSRTDTQYF	once	TRBV16	TRBJ2-3	.
TGTGCCAGCGGTTATTCCCAGTATGGCAATCAGCCCCAGCATTTT	CASGYSQYGNQPQHF	.	TRBV6-6	TRBJ1-5	.
TGTGCCAGCAGTTCAACCGGACAGGGTCCATATGGCTACACCTTC	CASSSTGQGPYGYTF	.	TRBV28	TRBJ1-2	TRBD1
TGTGCCAGCAGCAAAGAAAGCCCAGGTGGCAGGGGCAATGAGCAGTTCTTC	CASSKESPGGRGNEQFF	.	TRBV21-1	TRBJ2-1	.
TGCGCCAGCAGCCCCGGACAGGGGACAGATACGCAGTATTTT	CASSPGQGTDTQYF	.	TRBV5-1	TRBJ2-3	TRBD1
TGTGCCAGCAGCCCCGGGGGGGACACCGGGGAGCTGTTTTTT	CASSPGGDTGELFF	.	TRBV5-4	TRBJ2-2	TRBD2
TGTGCCATCAGTCCCGGGACTGAAGAGACCCAGTACTTC	CAISPGTEETQYF	.	TRBV10-3	TRBJ2-5	.
TGTGCCAGCAGCTTTGGGACAGGGGAGGGGCACACCATATATTTT	CASSFGTGEGHTIYF	.	TRBV12-1	TRBJ1-3	.
TGTGCCAGTAGTCCAACAGACTATAGCAATCAGCCCCAGCATTTT	CASSPTDYSNQPQHF	.	TRBV19	TRBJ1-5	.
TGTGCCAGCAGCTTAGGGCGGGACAGGGGTGCCACTGAAGCTTTCTTT	CASSLGRDRGATEAFF	.	TRBV7-9	TRBJ1-1	TRBD1
TGTGCCAGCAGCTTACAAGCGGGGGGGGAGGACGAGCAGTACTTC	CASSLQAGGEDEQYF	.	TRBV7-2	TRBJ2-7	TRBD2
TGTGCCAGCAGCCACCCGACAGAGAGCAATCAGCCCCAGCATTTT	CASSHPTESNQPQHF	.	TRBV4-2	TRBJ1-5	.
TGTGCCAGCAGTTTAGCCCGGGGGAGAACTGAAGCTTTCTTT	CASSLARGRTEAFF	.	TRBV27	TRBJ1-1	.
TGTGCCAGCAGCCCCCGGGGGACGGGGGACAATGAGCAGTTCTTC	CASSPRGTGDNEQFF	.	TRBV5-4	TRBJ2-1	.
TGCAGCGTTGAAGTCACCGGGACAGGGGTCCACGAGCAGTACTTC	CSVEVTGTGVHEQYF	once	TRBV29-1	TRBJ2-7	TRBD1
TGTGCCAGCAGCTTAATGGCGCGACACTTCGGCACAGATACGCAGTATTTT	CASSLMARHFGTDTQYF	.	TRBV7-9	TRBJ2-3	.
TGTGCCAGCCAAGGGGGGGCTCGAGCAGATACGCAGTATTTT	CASQGGARADTQYF	.	TRBV6-5	TRBJ2-3	.
TGTGCCAGCAGCTTAATACAGGGAGGGTATGGCTACACCTTC	CASSLIQGGYGYTF	.	TRBV7-9	TRBJ1-2	.
TGCGCCAGCAGCCCCGAGTTAAGCTCCTACAATGAGCAGTTCTTC	CASSPELSSYNEQFF	.	TRBV5-1	TRBJ2-1	.
TGCGCCAGCAGCTCTCTTCCTACTAGCGGGGGGTATGCAGATACGCAGTATTTT	CASSSLPTSGGYADTQYF	.	TRBV5-1	TRBJ2-3	TRBD2
TGTGCCAGCAGGACAGGGAATTGGAACACTGAAGCTTTCTTT	CASRTGNWNTEAFF	.	TRBV6-5	TRBJ1-1	TRBD1